What follows describes a single T cell receptor beta chain. Its antigen is not known. The sample is drawn from a study of beta chain features in type 1 diabetes. The investigators reverse transcribed all of the isolated RNA, so they sequenced expressed TCRB transcripts. Profiled with immunoSEQ multiplex PCR; TCRdb holds only in-frame clones, not every one. The table lists some 150,000 clones, 6.9% of them singletons. Whole-study findings and limits: Individuals with type 1 diabetes displayed fewer insertions and more deletions at VDJ junctions. The study left unresolved whether HLA type influences TCRB rearrangement. PCR could preferentially amplify shorter templates, alike in patients and controls.

Sequences were obtained from central memory CD4+ T cells from blood. The source of this sequence is a woman aged 25-40 years in good health.

CDR3 DNA: TGCAGCGTTCCCGACCTAGCGGGAGGTGGCAATGAGCAGTTCTTC. Its translation: CSVPDLAGGGNEQFF. V gene TRBV29-1 combines with J gene TRBJ2-1, with TRBD2 matching over 11 bases. Trimming at V came to 5 bases and at J to 6 bases, leaving 9 bases not matched to a gene. CDR3 length: 15 amino acids. The germline CDR1 and CDR2 sequences are SQVTM and ANQGSEA.